The rows below give T cell receptor beta chains drawn from one sample of a study of CD8 T cells in Susac syndrome. TCRdb reanalysed the immunoSEQ multiplex PCR reads using MiXCR and keeps one entry per CDR3 protein. This table holds about 130,000 distinct CDR3 sequences, about 96% found once. Sample: CD4+ T cells from PBMCs. All receptors come from a human donor in good health. Each CDR3 is given with its conserved first and last residue. Fields, in order: CDR3 protein, V gene, J gene.

CASSLRTSGNYEQYF	TRBV7-2	TRBJ2-7
CASSVIVGTGELFF	TRBV2	TRBJ2-2
CASSSRLAGAPDTQYF	TRBV11-2	TRBJ2-3
CSVAWTGYNYTF	TRBV29-1	TRBJ1-2
CASSHLNEQYF	TRBV6-6	TRBJ2-7
CASSQEWEKDGYTF	TRBV14	TRBJ1-2
CASSPKSGSISYNEQFF	TRBV9	TRBJ2-1
CASSVDPGQGGEQYF	TRBV9	TRBJ2-7
CASTPVEASNEQFF	TRBV7-8	TRBJ2-1
CASSRTGDQPQHF	TRBV9	TRBJ1-5
CASSLGALAGEQYF	TRBV12-3/TRBV12-4	TRBJ2-7
CASSERGLNTGELFF	TRBV2	TRBJ2-2
CASSPPNRALAKNIQYF	TRBV18	TRBJ2-4
CAWSVLLGEHEQYF	TRBV30	TRBJ2-7
CASSLAPGLATEPYF	TRBV5-1	TRBJ2-7
CASKFVSTDTQYF	TRBV27	TRBJ2-3
CASSPGGPGELFF	TRBV3-1	TRBJ2-2
CASSYPGTYEQYF	TRBV6-5	TRBJ2-7
CASSLQRERETQYF	TRBV27	TRBJ2-5
CASSPSGNTQYF	TRBV7-2	TRBJ2-3
CASSETGGSYEQYF	TRBV5-6	TRBJ2-7
CASSLSATNEKLFF	TRBV6-5	TRBJ1-4
CASVRARLYSNQPQHF	TRBV28	TRBJ1-5
CAISDMGANQPQHF	TRBV10-3	TRBJ1-5
CASSQGNAAGGPDEQYF	TRBV3-1	TRBJ2-7